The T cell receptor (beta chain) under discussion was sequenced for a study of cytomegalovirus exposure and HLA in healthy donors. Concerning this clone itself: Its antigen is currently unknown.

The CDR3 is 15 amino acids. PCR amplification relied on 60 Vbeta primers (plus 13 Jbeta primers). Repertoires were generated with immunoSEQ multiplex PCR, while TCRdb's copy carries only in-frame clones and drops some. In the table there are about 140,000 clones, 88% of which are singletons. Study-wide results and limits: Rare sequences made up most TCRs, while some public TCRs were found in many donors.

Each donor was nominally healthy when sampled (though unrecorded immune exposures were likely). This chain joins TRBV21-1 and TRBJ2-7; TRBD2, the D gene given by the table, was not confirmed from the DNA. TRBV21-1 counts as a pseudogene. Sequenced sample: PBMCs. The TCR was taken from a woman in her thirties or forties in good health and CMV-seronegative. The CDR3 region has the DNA TGTGCCAGGGGGACGCTAGCGGGATACAAATACGAGCAGTACTTC. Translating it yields CARGTLAGYKYEQYF.